The entry below describes one T cell receptor beta chain. Its target is not known. The sample is drawn from a study of T cell repertoires and Cas9 in healthy adults. Background on the study: Multi-effector potency, cytotoxicity and lineage were assessed in SpCas9-reactive CD4 and CD8 T cells.

Germline assignment: CDR1 LNHNV and CDR2 YYDKDF (reference sequence). The junction had 5 bases not matched to a gene; V was cut back by 5 bases and J by 1 base. The CDR3 extends over 15 amino acids. Notes on the study in general: In vitro, SpCas9-reactive Tregs were reported to curb effector T cell proliferation and function.

Profiling relied on immunoSEQ multiplex PCR, and the TCRdb table lists in-frame clones only, not all of them. Altogether tens of thousands of clones are present, under 95% being singletons, with the ten largest covering about 0.87%. The chain employs TRBV15 and TRBJ1-3, with 7 bases matching TRBD1. The sequencing sample was made of CD4+ effector T cells (CD127+, CD25-, CD137-, CD154-) from PBMCs; culture status not recorded. The sequence came from a human donor in good health. CDR3 residues: CATSGHRGSGNTIYF. The CDR3 DNA reads TGTGCCACCAGCGGGCACAGGGGTTCTGGAAACACCATATATTTT.